A single count supports the clone carrying this T cell receptor beta chain. The same CDR3 is also encoded by other DNA sequences in this sample. The data derive from a study of blood T cell repertoires in COVID-19. The CDR3 sequence is 13 residues long. Germline-derived CDR1 and CDR2 are MNHEY and SMNVEV (reference sequence). V was clipped by 6 bases and J by 4 bases; unmatched bases: 5. The method was immunoSEQ multiplex PCR; TCRdb's version includes in-frame clones alone and lacks a portion of them. The sample shows about 350,000 clones, roughly 84% of them seen only once. Input material: PBMCs or T cells enriched from blood (not recorded which). This TCR came from a woman between 25 and 40 years old who had recovered from COVID-19. This chain links TRBV27 with TRBJ1-2, with TRBD1 identical over 7 bases. The CDR3 region is CASSHRGGYGYTF. CDR3 DNA sequence: TGTGCCAGCAGCCACAGGGGTGGCTATGGCTACACCTTC.